Following are 10 T cell receptor beta chains from one sample sequenced in a study of Graves' ophthalmopathy and Graves' hyperthyroidism. Amplified TCR beta CDR3 regions were obtained using RNA transcripts as template. RT-PCR was first run with HTBI primers, then multiplex PCR in a second round. TCRdb redid the calling of the multiplex PCR reads with MiXCR, one entry per CDR3 protein. The table includes around 1,200,000 distinct CDR3 sequences, about 38% detected once. Sequencing was performed on peripheral blood or thyroid tissue (not recorded which). Source of these receptors: an adult man with Graves' hyperthyroidism.

Remarks on this clonotype: This may stem from a read error, because a much larger clone lies one nucleotide away. The chain links TRBV2 to TRBJ2-7, with D tentatively TRBD1 (6 bases). V dropped 8 bases and J dropped 3 bases, with 11 bases sitting between them. This CDR3 spans 12 amino acids. Germline V lookup: CDR1 SNHLY, CDR2 FYNNEI. CDR3 DNA sequence: TGTGCCAGCCGGGACAACCTCTACGAGCAGTACTTC. It specifies CASRDNLYEQYF.

The chain couples TRBV7-9 to TRBJ1-4; 8 bases match TRBD1. From germline, CDR1 is SEHNR and CDR2 FQNEAQ (reference sequence). The V segment lost 5 bases and the J segment 7 bases; nucleotides outside the gene matches: 9. The CDR3 consists of 15 residues. CDR3 DNA: TGTGCCAGCAGCATTGGGGCAGGGGGCGTTGAAAAACTGTTTTTT. It yields the protein CASSIGAGGVEKLFF.

This sequence joins TRBV14 and TRBJ1-2; TRBD1 might be the D (5 bases). V dropped 2 bases and J dropped 4 bases, with 14 bases sitting between them. Germline lookup yields CDR1 SGHDN and CDR2 FVKESK. The length of the CDR3 is 15 residues. CDR3 coding DNA: TGTGCCAGCAGCCAACGACAGTTACCTCCCTATGGCTACACCTTC. It codes for CASSQRQLPPYGYTF.

This clonotype was observed at least ten times. The genes are TRBV24-1 and TRBJ2-2; 7 nucleotides agree with TRBD2. This CDR3 has 15 amino acids. CDR1 KGHDR and CDR2 SFDVKD come from the germline V gene. Losses at the gene ends were 9 bases for V and 7 bases for J; bases not matched to a gene: 13. For the CDR3, the DNA is TGTGCCACCGGTCGCACGGGGGGAGGAGGCGGGGAGCTGTTTTTT. It yields the protein CATGRTGGGGGELFF.

With respect to this clonotype: The junction shows a germline mismatch at one end, possibly a read error. V usage is TRBV7-2 and J usage is TRBJ2-7; D is possibly TRBD1 (6 bases). The germline V gene has CDR1 SGHTA and CDR2 FQGNSA. The CDR3 covers 13 residues. In DNA form, the CDR3 reads TGTGCCAGCAGCTTAATCGGTCTCGGGACATACCACTTC. Its protein is CASSLIGLGTYHF.

This clonotype showed up many times. The chain recombines TRBV29-1 with TRBJ2-7, with 12 bases lining up with TRBD2. Germline V gene data show CDR1 as SQVTM and CDR2 as ANQGSEA. The CDR3 spans 13 residues. J was trimmed by 5 bases and V by 4 bases; bases with no gene match: 3. CDR3 residues: CSVARTSGNEQYF. The DNA of the CDR3 is TGCAGCGTTGCCAGGACTAGCGGGAACGAGCAGTACTTC.

On this clonotype itself: This may come from a read error, since a much larger clone is one base off. This chain joins TRBV5-1 and TRBJ1-6, with 7 bases identical to TRBD1. J lost 7 bases, V lost 4 bases, and 11 bases had no gene match. The CDR3 length is 16 residues. In germline, CDR1 is SGHRS, CDR2 YFSETQ. This CDR3 reads CASSGGARQGNSPLHF. CDR3 DNA sequence: TGCGCCAGCAGCGGGGGGGCCCGACAGGGAAATTCACCCCTCCACTTT.

This clonotype has at least ten counts. The chain couples TRBV2 to TRBJ1-2; D is unclear. The V end was cut by 8 bases, the J end by 6 bases, with 1 base between. The germline gives CDR1 SNHLY, CDR2 FYNNEI. This CDR3 region has 8 residues. CDR3 amino acids: CASHGYTF. Written as DNA, the CDR3 is TGTGCCAGCCATGGCTACACCTTC.

This clonotype was seen ten or more times. The CDR3 DNA follows: TGTGCCATCAGTCGCCGGGACAGGGCGCCCGGAGCTTATGGCTACACCTTC. Its protein product is CAISRRDRAPGAYGYTF. The genes are TRBV10-3 and TRBJ1-2; 9 positions agree with TRBD1. The germline CDR1 and CDR2 sequences are ENHRY and SYGVKD. V was pared by 5 bases and J by 5 bases, with 15 bases of the junction left unmatched. This CDR3 contains 17 residues.

This chain uses TRBV29-1 with TRBJ2-7, with a tentative D call TRBD1 (5 bases). This CDR3 has 12 amino acids. Germline CDR1 is SQVTM and CDR2 is ANQGSEA. The V gene lost 4 bases and the J gene lost 3 bases, with 10 bases spanning the gap. The CDR3 protein is CSVVVGDYEQYF. The CDR3 DNA reads as TGCAGCGTTGTGGTAGGGGACTACGAGCAGTACTTC.